Below are 6 T cell receptor beta chains sequenced from a single sample in a study of T cells expressing NK-cell markers. For each CDR3 protein, TCRdb gives one entry from its re-call of the 5' RACE reads, without DNA. Its table lists about 550,000 distinct CDR3 sequences. The sequenced material came from blood T cells: a sorted CD56 or NKG2C T cell subset, CD4+ or CD8+ T cells, or bulk PBMC T cells (not recorded which). Every receptor here comes from a man aged 18 to 30 in good health.

The chain employs TRBV6-1 and TRBJ2-4; the TRBD1 assignment by TCRdb is unverifiable without DNA. Germline CDR1 MNHNS, CDR2 SASEGT. This CDR3 has 12 residues. CDR3 loop: CASRKGQGGEYF.

V is TRBV7-9 and J is TRBJ2-7. Germline loops: CDR1 SEHNR, CDR2 FQNEAQ (reference sequence). The length of the CDR3 is 14 residues. The CDR3 region is CASSLVTIGGEQYF.

The V call is TRBV5-1, the J call TRBJ2-3; TCRdb outputs TRBD1, but without DNA this stays unchecked. From germline, CDR1 is SGHRS and CDR2 YFSETQ. CDR3 length: 17 amino acids. The CDR3 sequence is CASSHSIAGQGTDTQYF.

The chain employs TRBV12-3 or TRBV12-4 and TRBJ1-6. The CDR3 runs 15 residues. The CDR3 is CASSFGSGMGSPLHF.

CDR3: CASSQGIQGSEQYF. This chain connects TRBV4-3 to TRBJ2-7; TCRdb's D call, TRBD1, is unchecked because there is no DNA. CDR3 size: 14 residues. CDR1 LGHNA and CDR2 YSLEER come from the germline V gene.

V usage is TRBV7-8 and J usage is TRBJ2-3; there is no DNA to check the TCRdb D call of TRBD2. The germline CDR1 and CDR2 sequences are SGHVS and FQNEAQ. The CDR3 consists of 16 residues. The CDR3 loop is CASSLARAGSSNTQYF.